This T cell receptor beta chain was recorded in a study of Tregs in tolerant kidney transplant recipients. Study overall: CD4+CD25+CD127- cells came from roughly 3-day belatacept mixed lymphocyte reactions, some with approximately five-day graft donor restimulation.

Sequencing used immunoSEQ multiplex PCR; TCRdb keeps in-frame clones, though not all of them. The sample yields under 45,000 clones, around 95% seen once. Turning to this clone: Its antigen is currently unknown.

Study observations and caveats: Expanding Tregs on activated donor B cells appeared to best identify donor-specific TCRbeta clones.

Germline V gene lookup returns CDR1 LNHDA and CDR2 SQIVND (reference sequence). The V and J ends lost 6 bases and 4 bases, in that order; junction bases with no gene match: 16. The length of the CDR3 is 17 residues. The sample comprised Tregs from blood cultured with allogeneic cells. V is TRBV19 and J is TRBJ2-5, with 8 bases fitting TRBD1. This receptor was obtained from a human donor in good health. The CDR3 DNA reads as TGTGCCAGTAGGGGATTAAGGACAGGGAAGAGGGGAGAGACCCAGTACTTC. Protein sequence: CASRGLRTGKRGETQYF.